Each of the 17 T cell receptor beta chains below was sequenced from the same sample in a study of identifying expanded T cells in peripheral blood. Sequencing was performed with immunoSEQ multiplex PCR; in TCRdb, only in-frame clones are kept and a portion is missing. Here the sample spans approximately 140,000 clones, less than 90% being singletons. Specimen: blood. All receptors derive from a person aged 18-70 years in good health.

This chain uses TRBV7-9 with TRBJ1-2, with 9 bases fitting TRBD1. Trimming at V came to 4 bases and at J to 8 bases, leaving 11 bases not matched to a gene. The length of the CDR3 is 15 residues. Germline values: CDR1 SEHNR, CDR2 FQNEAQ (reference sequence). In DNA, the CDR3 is TGTGCCAGCAGCTCGGGACAGGGCCTCCTGGAGGGCTACACCTTC. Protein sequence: CASSSGQGLLEGYTF.

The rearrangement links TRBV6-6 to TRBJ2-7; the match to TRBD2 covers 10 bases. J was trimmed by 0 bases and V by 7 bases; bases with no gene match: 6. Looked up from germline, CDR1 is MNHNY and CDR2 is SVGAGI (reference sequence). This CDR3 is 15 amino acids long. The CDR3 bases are TGTGCCAGCACCCATTCTAGCGGGAGCTCCTACGAGCAGTACTTC. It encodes CASTHSSGSSYEQYF.

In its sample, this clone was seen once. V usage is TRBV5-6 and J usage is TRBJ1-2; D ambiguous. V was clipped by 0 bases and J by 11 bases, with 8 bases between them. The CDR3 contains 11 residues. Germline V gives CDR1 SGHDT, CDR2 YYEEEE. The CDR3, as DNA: TGTGCCAGCAGCTTGGTGTCAGATTACACCTTC. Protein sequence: CASSLVSDYTF.

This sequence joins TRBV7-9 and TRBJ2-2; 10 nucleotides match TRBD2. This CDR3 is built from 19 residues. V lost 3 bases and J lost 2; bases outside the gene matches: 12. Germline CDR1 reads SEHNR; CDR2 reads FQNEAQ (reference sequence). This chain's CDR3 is CASSFRVSGRQINTGELFF. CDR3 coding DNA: TGTGCCAGCAGCTTTCGTGTTAGCGGGAGGCAAATCAACACCGGGGAGCTGTTTTTT.

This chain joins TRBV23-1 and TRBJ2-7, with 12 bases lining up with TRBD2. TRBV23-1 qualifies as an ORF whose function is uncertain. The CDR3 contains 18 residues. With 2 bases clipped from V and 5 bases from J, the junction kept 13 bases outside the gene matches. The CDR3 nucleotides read TGCGCCAGCAGTCAAATTCCAATTCTAGCGGGAGGGTGCAACGAGCAGTACTTC. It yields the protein CASSQIPILAGGCNEQYF.

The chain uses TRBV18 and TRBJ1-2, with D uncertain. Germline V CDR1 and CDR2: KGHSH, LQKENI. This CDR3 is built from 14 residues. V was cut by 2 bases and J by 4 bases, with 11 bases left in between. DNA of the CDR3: TGTGCCAGCTCACCAGACCTAGGTACCTATGGCTACACCTTC. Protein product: CASSPDLGTYGYTF. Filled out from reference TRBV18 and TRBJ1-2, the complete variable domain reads NAGVMQNPRHLVRRRGQEARLRCSPMKGHSHVYWYRQLPEEGLKFMVYLQKENIIDESGMPKERFSAEFPKEGPSILRIQQVVRGDSAAYFCASSPDLGTYGYTFGSGTRLTVV.

The CDR3: CASSLGGAGEKLFF. The CDR3 DNA reads as TGTGCCAGCAGCCTAGGGGGCGCGGGTGAAAAACTGTTTTTT. The chain recombines TRBV4-2 with TRBJ1-4; 7 bases are shared with TRBD1. With 4 bases clipped from V and 7 bases from J, the junction kept 6 bases outside the gene matches. The germline CDR1 and CDR2 sequences are LGHNA and YNFKEQ. The CDR3 has 14 residues.

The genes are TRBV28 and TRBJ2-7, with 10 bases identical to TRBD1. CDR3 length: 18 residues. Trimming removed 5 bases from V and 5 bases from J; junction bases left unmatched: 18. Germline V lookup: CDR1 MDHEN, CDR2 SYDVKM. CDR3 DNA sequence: TGTGCCAGCAGTCTTATTTGGGGACAGGGGACCCAAAGGAACGAGCAGTACTTC. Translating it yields CASSLIWGQGTQRNEQYF.

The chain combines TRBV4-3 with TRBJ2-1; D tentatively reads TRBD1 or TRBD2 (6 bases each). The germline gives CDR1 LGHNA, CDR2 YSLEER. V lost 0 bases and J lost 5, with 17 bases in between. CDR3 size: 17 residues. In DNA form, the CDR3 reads TGCGCCAGCAGCCAAGATCCCGGAGGGGGGAACAACAATGAGCAGTTCTTC. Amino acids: CASSQDPGGGNNNEQFF.

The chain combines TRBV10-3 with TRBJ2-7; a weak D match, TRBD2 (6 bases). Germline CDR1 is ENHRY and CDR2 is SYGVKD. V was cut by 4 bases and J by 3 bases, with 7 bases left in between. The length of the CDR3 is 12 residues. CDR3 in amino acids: CAISGRGYEQYF. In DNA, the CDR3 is TGTGCCATCAGTGGGCGGGGCTACGAGCAGTACTTC.

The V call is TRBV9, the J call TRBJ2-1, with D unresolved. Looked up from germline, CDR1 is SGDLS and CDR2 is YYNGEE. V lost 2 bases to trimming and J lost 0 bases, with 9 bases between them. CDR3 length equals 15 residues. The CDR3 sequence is CASSVTLSSYNEQFF. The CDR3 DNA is TGTGCCAGCAGCGTGACGCTGAGCTCCTACAATGAGCAGTTCTTC.

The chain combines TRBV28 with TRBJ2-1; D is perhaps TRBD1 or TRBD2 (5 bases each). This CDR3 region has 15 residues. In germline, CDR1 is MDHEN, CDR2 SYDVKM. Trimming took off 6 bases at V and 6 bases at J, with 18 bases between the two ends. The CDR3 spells CASSPRDGPPNEQFF. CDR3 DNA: TGTGCCAGCAGCCCCCGGGACGGACCTCCCAATGAGCAGTTCTTC.

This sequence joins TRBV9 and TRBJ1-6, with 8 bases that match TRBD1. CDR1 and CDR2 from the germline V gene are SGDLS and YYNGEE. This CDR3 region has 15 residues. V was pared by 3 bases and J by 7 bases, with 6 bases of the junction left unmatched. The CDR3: CASSAGQGKNSPLHF. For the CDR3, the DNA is TGTGCCAGCAGCGCCGGACAGGGTAAAAATTCACCCCTCCACTTT.

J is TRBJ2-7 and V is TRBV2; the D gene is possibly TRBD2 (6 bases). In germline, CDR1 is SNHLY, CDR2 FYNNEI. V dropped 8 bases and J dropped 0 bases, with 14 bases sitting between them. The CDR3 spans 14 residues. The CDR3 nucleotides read TGTGCCAGCGGGGGGATCGCGGGCTCCTACGAGCAGTACTTC. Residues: CASGGIAGSYEQYF.

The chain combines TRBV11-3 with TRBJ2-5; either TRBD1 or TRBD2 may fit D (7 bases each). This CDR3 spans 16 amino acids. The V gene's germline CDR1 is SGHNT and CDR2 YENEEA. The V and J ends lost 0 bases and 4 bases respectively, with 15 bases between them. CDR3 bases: TGTGCCAGCAGCTTAGAAAGGCAGGGGGAGGGAGAGACCCAGTACTTC. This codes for CASSLERQGEGETQYF.

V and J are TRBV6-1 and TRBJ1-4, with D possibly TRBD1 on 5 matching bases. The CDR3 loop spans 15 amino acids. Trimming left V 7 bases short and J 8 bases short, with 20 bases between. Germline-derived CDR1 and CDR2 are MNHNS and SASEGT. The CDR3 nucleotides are TGTGCCAGCACCCCCGCGACGGGGGGACGCGAAAAACTGTTTTTT. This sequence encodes CASTPATGGREKLFF.

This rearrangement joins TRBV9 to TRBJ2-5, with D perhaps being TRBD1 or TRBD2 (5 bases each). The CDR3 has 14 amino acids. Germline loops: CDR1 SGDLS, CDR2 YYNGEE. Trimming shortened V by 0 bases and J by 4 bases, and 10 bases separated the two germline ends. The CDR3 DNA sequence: TGTGCCAGCAGCGTAGTTTGGGGGTCAGAGACCCAGTACTTC. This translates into CASSVVWGSETQYF.